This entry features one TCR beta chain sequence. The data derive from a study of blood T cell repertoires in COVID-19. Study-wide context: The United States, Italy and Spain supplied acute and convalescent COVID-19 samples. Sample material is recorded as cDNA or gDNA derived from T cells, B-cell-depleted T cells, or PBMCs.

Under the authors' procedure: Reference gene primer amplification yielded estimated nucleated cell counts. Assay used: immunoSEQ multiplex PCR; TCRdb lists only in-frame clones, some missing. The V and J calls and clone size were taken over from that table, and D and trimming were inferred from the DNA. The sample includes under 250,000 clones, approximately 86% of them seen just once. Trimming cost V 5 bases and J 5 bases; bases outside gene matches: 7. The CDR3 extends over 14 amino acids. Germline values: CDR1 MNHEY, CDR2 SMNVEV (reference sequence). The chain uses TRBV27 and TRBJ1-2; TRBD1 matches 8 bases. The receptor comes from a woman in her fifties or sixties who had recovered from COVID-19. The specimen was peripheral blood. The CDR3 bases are TGTGCCAGCAGTCCATTGGACAGGGTGTATGGCTACACCTTC. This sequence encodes CASSPLDRVYGYTF.